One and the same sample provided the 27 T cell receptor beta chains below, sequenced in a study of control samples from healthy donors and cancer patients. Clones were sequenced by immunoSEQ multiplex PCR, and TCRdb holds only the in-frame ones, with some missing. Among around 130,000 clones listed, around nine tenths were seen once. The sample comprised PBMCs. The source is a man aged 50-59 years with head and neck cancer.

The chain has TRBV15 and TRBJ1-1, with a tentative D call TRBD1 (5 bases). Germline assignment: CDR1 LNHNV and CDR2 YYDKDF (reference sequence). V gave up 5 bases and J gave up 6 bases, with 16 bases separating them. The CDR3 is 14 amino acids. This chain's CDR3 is CATSRGDPVAEAFF. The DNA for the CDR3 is TGTGCCACCAGCCGTGGGGACCCCGTGGCTGAAGCTTTCTTT.

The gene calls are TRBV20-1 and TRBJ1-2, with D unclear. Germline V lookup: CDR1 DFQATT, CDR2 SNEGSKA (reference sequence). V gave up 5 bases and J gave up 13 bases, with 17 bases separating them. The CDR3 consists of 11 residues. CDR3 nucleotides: TGCAGTGCTCCATTGTCGGCGCCGGTCACCTTC. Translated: CSAPLSAPVTF.

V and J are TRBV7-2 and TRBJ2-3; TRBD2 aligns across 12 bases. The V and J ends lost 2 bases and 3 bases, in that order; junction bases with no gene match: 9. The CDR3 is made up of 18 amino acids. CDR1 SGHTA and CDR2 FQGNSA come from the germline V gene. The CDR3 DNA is TGTGCCAGCAGCTTACGGAGCTTTGGGACTAGCGGGACAGATACGCAGTATTTT. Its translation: CASSLRSFGTSGTDTQYF.

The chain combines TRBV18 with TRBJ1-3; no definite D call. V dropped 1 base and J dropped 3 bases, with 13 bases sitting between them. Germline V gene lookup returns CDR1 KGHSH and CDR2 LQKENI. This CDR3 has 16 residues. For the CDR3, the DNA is TGTGCCAGCTCACCACGTCTGGGAGCAGATGGAAACACCATATATTTT. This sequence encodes CASSPRLGADGNTIYF.

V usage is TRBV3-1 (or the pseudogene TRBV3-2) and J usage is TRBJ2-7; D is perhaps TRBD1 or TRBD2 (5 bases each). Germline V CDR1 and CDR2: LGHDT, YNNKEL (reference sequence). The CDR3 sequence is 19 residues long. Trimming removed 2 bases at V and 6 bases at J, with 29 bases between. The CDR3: CASSQRESLTGDASSEQYF. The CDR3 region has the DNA TGTGCCAGCAGCCAAAGGGAAAGCTTAACCGGGGACGCGTCTAGCGAGCAGTACTTC.

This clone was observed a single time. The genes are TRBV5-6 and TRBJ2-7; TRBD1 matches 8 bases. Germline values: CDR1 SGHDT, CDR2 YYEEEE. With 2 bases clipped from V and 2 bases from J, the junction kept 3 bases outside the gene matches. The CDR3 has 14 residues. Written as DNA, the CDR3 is TGTGCCAGCAGCTTCGGGACAGGTGCCTACGAGCAGTACTTC. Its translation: CASSFGTGAYEQYF.

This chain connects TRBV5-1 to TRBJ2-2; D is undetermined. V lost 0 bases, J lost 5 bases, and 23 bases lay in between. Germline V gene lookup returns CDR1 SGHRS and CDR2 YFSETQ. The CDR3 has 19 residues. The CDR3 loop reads CASSLAPTRYDLSTGELFF. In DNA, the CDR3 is TGCGCCAGCAGCTTGGCCCCGACGCGTTATGATTTGTCTACCGGGGAGCTGTTTTTT.

In DNA, the CDR3 is TGTGCCAGTAGTTCAATCTCCCCTTCCTACGAGCAGTACTTC. Translating gives CASSSISPSYEQYF. The chain links TRBV19 to TRBJ2-7; D remains ambiguous. Germline assignment: CDR1 LNHDA and CDR2 SQIVND (reference sequence). V lost 5 bases and J 1 base, leaving 12 bases between the germline ends. This CDR3 comprises 14 residues. Full variable domain (rest looked up from reference TRBV19 and TRBJ2-7): DGGITQSPKYLFRKEGQNVTLSCEQNLNHDAMYWYRQDPGQGLRLIYYSQIVNDFQKGDIAEGYSVSREKKESFPLTVTSAQKNPTAFYLCASSSISPSYEQYFGPGTRLTVT.

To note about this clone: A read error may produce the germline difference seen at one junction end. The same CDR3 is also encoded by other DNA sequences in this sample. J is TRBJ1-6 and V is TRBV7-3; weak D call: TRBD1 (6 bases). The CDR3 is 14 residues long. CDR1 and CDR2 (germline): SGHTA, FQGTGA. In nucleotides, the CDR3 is TGTGCCAGCAGCTTAGGACAGCCCAATTCGCCCCTCCACTTT. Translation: CASSLGQPNSPLHF. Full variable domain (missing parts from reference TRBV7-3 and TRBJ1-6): GAGVSQTPSNKVTEKGKYVELRCDPISGHTALYWYRQSLGQGPEFLIYFQGTGAADDSGLPNDRFFAVRPEGSVSTLKIQRTERGDSAVYLCASSLGQPNSPLHFGNGTRLTVT.

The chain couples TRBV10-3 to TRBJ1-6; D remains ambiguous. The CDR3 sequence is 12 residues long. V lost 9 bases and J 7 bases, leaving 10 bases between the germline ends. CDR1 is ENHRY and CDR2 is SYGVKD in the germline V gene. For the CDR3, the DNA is TGTGCCATTCGGGGTTCCAATTCACCCCTCCACTTT. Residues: CAIRGSNSPLHF.

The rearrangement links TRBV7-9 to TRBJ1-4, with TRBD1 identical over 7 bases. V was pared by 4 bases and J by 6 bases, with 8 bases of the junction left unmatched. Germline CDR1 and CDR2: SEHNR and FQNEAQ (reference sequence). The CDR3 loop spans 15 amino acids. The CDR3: CASSSVGTDYEKLFF. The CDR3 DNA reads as TGTGCCAGCAGCTCGGTAGGGACAGATTATGAAAAACTGTTTTTT.

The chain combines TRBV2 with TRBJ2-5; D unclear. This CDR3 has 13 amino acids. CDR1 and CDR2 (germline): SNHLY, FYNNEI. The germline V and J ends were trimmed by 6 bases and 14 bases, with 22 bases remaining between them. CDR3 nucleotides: TGTGCCAGCAGCTTAGGGTCACCCGAGGCAGTATACTTC. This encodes CASSLGSPEAVYF. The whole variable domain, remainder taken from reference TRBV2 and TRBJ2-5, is EPEVTQTPSHQVTQMGQEVILRCVPISNHLYFYWYRQILGQKVEFLVSFYNNEISEKSEIFDDQFSVERPDGSNFTLKIRSTKLEDSAMYFCASSLGSPEAVYFGPGTRLLVL.

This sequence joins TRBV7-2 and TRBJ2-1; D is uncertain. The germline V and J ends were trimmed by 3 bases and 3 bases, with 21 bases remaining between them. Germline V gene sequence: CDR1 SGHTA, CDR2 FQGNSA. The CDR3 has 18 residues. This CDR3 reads CASSFRVVGRVGYNEQFF. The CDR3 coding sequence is TGTGCCAGCAGCTTCCGAGTCGTAGGTCGGGTGGGCTACAATGAGCAGTTCTTC.

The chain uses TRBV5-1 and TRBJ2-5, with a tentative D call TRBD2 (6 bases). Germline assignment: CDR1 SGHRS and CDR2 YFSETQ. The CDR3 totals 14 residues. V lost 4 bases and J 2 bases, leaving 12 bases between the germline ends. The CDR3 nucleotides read TGCGCCAGCAGCCCCCGGACTATACAAGAGACCCAGTACTTC. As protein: CASSPRTIQETQYF.

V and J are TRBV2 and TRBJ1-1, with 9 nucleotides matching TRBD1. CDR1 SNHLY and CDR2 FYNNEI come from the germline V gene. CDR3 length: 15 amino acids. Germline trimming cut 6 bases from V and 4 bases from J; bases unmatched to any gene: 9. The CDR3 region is CASRTPRQGGTEAFF. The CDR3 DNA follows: TGTGCCAGCAGGACACCGAGACAGGGGGGCACTGAAGCTTTCTTT.

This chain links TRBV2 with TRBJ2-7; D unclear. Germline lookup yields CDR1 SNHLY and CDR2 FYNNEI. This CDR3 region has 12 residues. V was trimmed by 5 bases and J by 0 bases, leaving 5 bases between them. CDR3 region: CASSLSSYEQYF. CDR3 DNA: TGTGCCAGCAGTCTAAGCTCCTACGAGCAGTACTTC.

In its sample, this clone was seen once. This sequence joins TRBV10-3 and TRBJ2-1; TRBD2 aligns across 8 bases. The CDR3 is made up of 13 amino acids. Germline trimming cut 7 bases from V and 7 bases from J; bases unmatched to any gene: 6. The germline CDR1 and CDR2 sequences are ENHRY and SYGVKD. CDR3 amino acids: CAINMGLDNEQFF. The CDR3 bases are TGTGCCATCAATATGGGACTAGATAATGAGCAGTTCTTC.

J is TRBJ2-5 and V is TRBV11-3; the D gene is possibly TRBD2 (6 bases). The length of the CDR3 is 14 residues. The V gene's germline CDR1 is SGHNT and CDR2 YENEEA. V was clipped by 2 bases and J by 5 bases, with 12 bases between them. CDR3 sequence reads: CASSLRREGETQYF. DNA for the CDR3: TGTGCCAGCAGCTTACGGCGGGAAGGGGAGACCCAGTACTTC.

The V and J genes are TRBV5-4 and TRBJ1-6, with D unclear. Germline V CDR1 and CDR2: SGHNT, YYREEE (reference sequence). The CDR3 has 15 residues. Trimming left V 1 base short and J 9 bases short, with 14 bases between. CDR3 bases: TGTGCCAGCAGCTTGTGGTCCCAAGGAGGTTCACCCCTCCACTTT. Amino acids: CASSLWSQGGSPLHF.

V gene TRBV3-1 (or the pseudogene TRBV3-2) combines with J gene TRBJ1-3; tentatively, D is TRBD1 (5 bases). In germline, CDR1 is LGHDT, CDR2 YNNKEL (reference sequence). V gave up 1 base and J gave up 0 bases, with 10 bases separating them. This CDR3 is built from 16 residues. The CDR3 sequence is CASSQGDGVSGNTIYF. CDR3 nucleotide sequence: TGTGCCAGCAGCCAAGGGGACGGCGTCTCTGGAAACACCATATATTTT.

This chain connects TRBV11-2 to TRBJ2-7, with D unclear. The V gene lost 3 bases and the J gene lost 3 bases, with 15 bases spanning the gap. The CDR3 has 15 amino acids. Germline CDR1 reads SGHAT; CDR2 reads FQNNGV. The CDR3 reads CASSLGDPAYYEQYF. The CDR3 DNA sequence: TGTGCCAGCAGCTTGGGCGATCCGGCCTACTACGAGCAGTACTTC.

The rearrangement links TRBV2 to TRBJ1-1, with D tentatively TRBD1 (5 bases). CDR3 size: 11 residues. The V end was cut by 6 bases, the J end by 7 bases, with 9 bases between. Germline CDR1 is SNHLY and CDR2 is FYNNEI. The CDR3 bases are TGTGCCAGCAGGCAGGGCCGTGAAGCTTTCTTT. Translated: CASRQGREAFF. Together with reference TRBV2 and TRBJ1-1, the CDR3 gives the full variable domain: EPEVTQTPSHQVTQMGQEVILRCVPISNHLYFYWYRQILGQKVEFLVSFYNNEISEKSEIFDDQFSVERPDGSNFTLKIRSTKLEDSAMYFCASRQGREAFFGQGTRLTVV.

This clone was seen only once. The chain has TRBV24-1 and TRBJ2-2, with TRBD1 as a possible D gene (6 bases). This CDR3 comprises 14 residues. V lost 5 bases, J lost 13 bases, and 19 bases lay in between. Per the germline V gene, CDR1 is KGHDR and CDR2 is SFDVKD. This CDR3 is CATSGDRFGGGLFF. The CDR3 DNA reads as TGTGCCACCAGTGGAGACAGGTTCGGCGGTGGGCTGTTTTTT.

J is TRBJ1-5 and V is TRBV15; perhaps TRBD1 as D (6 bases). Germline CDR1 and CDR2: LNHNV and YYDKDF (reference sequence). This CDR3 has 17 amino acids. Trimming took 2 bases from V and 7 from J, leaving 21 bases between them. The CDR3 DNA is TGTGCCACCAGCAGATCCGCAGGGGCGGTTTTTGGACAGCCCCAGCATTTT. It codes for CATSRSAGAVFGQPQHF.

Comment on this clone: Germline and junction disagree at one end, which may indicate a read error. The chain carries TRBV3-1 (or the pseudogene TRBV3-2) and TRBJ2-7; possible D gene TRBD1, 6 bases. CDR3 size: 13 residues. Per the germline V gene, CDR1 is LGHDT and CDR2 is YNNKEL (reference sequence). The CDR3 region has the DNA TGTGCCAACAGCCTCGCAGGGGAGCACGAGCAGTACTTC. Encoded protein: CANSLAGEHEQYF.

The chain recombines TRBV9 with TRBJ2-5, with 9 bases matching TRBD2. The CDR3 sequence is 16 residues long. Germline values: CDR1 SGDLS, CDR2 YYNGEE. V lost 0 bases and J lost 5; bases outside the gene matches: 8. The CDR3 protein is CASSVAGSGRLETQYF. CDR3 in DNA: TGTGCCAGCAGCGTAGCTGGTAGCGGGAGATTGGAGACCCAGTACTTC.

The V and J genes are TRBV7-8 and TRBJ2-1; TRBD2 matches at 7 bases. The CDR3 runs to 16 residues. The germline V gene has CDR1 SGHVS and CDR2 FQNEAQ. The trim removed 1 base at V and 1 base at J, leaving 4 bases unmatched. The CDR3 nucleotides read TGTGCCAGCAGCTTAGGGGGGGGTAGATCCTACAATGAGCAGTTCTTC. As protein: CASSLGGGRSYNEQFF.